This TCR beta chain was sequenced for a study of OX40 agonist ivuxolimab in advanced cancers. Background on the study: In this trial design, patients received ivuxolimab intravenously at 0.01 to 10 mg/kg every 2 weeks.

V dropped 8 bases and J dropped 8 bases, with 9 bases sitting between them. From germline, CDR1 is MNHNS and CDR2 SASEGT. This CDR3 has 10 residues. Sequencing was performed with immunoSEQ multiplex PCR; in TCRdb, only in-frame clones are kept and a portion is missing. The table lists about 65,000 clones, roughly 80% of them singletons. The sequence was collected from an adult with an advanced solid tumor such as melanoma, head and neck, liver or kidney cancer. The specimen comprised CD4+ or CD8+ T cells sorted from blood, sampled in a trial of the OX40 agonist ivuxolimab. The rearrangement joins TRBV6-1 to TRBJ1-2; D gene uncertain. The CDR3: CASGYPGYTF. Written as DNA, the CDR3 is TGTGCCAGCGGGTATCCGGGCTACACCTTC.